This T cell receptor (beta chain) was obtained from a study of T cells after yellow fever vaccination. Each CDR3 protein is one row after TCRdb ran MiXCR on the 5' RACE reads. The sample lists some 320,000 distinct CDR3 sequences, 3.5% to 4.5% occurring once. The table lists this clonotype with a few counts. The source material was PBMCs, sampled 15 days after the yellow fever booster vaccination. The clonotype comes from a man between 18 and 29 years old who received the YFV17D yellow fever vaccine.

CDR3 bases: TGCGCCAGTAGGGAAAGGAACACTGAAGCTTTCTTT. Protein: CASRERNTEAFF. V usage is TRBV5-1 and J usage is TRBJ1-1; D remains ambiguous. CDR3 length: 12 amino acids. Germline-derived CDR1 and CDR2 are SGHRS and YFSETQ. V was shortened by 8 bases and J by 1 base, with 9 bases between the two germline ends.